These T cell receptor beta chains were read from a single sample in a study of blood T cell repertoires in COVID-19. Produced via immunoSEQ multiplex PCR; TCRdb's table is partial and in-frame only. The sample includes approximately 74,000 clones, roughly 80% of them seen just once. Sequenced: peripheral blood. These receptors were collected from a man in his 60s with acute or convalescent COVID-19. CDR3s include the opening cysteine and the closing phenylalanine or tryptophan. D genes are given only for firm matches. Size tells how often a clone was seen (once, few, many) or the class of an expanded clone, and some rows leave it out.

V	J	D	size	DNA	CDR3
TRBV5-1	TRBJ1-5	TRBD1	.	TGCGCCAGCAGCTCGGGGACAGGGAACAATCAGCCCCAGCATTTT	CASSSGTGNNQPQHF
TRBV5-8	TRBJ1-2	.	.	TGTGCCAGCAGCTCGGTCGGTGTGAGGCAGGGGAAAGATGGCTACACCTTC	CASSSVGVRQGKDGYTF
TRBV5-1	TRBJ2-2	TRBD2	.	TGCGCCAGCAGGGCAGCGGGGGGAGAGAACACCGGGGAGCTGTTTTTT	CASRAAGGENTGELFF
TRBV4-1	TRBJ2-5	.	once	TGCGCCAGCAGCCAAGAAGGGGTAGGCGGTGAGACCCAGTACTTC	CASSQEGVGGETQYF
TRBV5-1	TRBJ1-4	.	.	TGCGCCAGCCACCCCCAGGGGTCTGGCGAAAAACTGTTTTTT	CASHPQGSGEKLFF
TRBV29-1	TRBJ1-1	.	.	TGCAGCGTAGTACGACAGACTGCGAACACTGAAGCTTTCTTT	CSVVRQTANTEAFF
TRBV3-1/TRBV3-2	TRBJ2-5	TRBD2	.	TGTGCCAGCAGCCCCCGGACTAGCGGAGAGACCCAGTACTTC	CASSPRTSGETQYF
TRBV18	TRBJ1-2	TRBD1	.	TGTGCCAGCTCACCGGACAGGGATGGCTACACCTTC	CASSPDRDGYTF
TRBV18	TRBJ2-7	TRBD1	.	TGTGCCAGCTCATTCTACCCGGGACAGGGGATATACGAGCAGTACTTC	CASSFYPGQGIYEQYF
TRBV7-2	TRBJ2-5	.	.	TGTGCCAGCAGCTTATCCGGGGTCGGGGAGACCCAGTACTTC	CASSLSGVGETQYF
TRBV19	TRBJ1-4	.	.	TGTGCCAGTGGAGGACAGTTAAATGAAAAACTGTTTTTT	CASGGQLNEKLFF
TRBV9	TRBJ1-6	.	.	TGTGCCAGCAGCGTCGACCCGGGAGGTAGGGCACCCCTCCACTTT	CASSVDPGGRAPLHF
TRBV5-6	TRBJ2-1	.	.	TGTGCCAGCAGCTTGTACGTGAGGGCGTCGTACAATGAGCAGTTCTTC	CASSLYVRASYNEQFF
TRBV7-9	TRBJ2-7	.	.	TGTGCCAGCAGCTTCAGGGGAGAGAGCTCCTACGAGCAGTACTTC	CASSFRGESSYEQYF
TRBV10-2	TRBJ1-2	TRBD1	.	TGCGCCAGCAGCCTTGGACAGGAGTACTATGGCTACACCTTC	CASSLGQEYYGYTF
TRBV7-6	TRBJ1-2	TRBD1	.	TGTGCCAGCAGCTTAGCTTCGACAGGGACTGGGGGCTACACCTTC	CASSLASTGTGGYTF
TRBV12-3/TRBV12-4	TRBJ2-7	TRBD1	.	TGTGCCAGCGGACGGGACAGGGTGGGCGAGCAGTACTTC	CASGRDRVGEQYF
TRBV6-6	TRBJ1-3	.	.	TGTGCCAGCAGTTACTCGCACGCAGGCGGAAACACCATATATTTT	CASSYSHAGGNTIYF
TRBV5-4	TRBJ2-3	TRBD2	.	TGTGCCAGCAGCCACCCGGGACTAGCTGACACAGATACGCAGTATTTT	CASSHPGLADTDTQYF
TRBV7-9	TRBJ1-6	TRBD1	.	TGTGCCAGCAGCTTAGGGACAGGCCGGAATTCACCCCTCCACTTT	CASSLGTGRNSPLHF
TRBV24-1	TRBJ2-7	.	.	TGTGCCACCAGTGATTCTTCCCAAGGGAGGCCCTACGAGCAGTACTTC	CATSDSSQGRPYEQYF
TRBV5-5	TRBJ1-5	.	.	TGTGCCAGCAGCGAACAGGGCTATCAGCCCCAGCATTTT	CASSEQGYQPQHF
TRBV5-4	TRBJ1-1	TRBD1	.	TGTGCCAGCAGGTTGCGGGACAGAGTCACTGAAGCTTTCTTT	CASRLRDRVTEAFF
TRBV25-1	TRBJ1-2	TRBD1	few	TGTGCCAGCAGTACAGGGGAGAGATATGGCTACACCTTC	CASSTGERYGYTF
TRBV19	TRBJ1-2	TRBD1	.	TGTGCCAGTAGTATACTCGCAGGGGGCTATGGCTACACCTTC	CASSILAGGYGYTF
TRBV7-9	TRBJ1-6	TRBD1	.	TGTGCCAGCACCATGACAGGGTTGAATTCACCCCTCCACTTT	CASTMTGLNSPLHF
TRBV14	TRBJ1-4	TRBD1	.	TGTGCCAGCAATAGGGGACAGGGAGAAAAACTGTTTTTT	CASNRGQGEKLFF
TRBV5-4	TRBJ1-5	.	few	TGTGCCAGCAGCTTGGGAGTAGGGGGCAATCAGCCCCAGCATTTT	CASSLGVGGNQPQHF
TRBV7-8	TRBJ1-5	.	.	TGTGCCAGCAGCTTAGTCCTGCGCAGGGGTAATCAGCCCCAGCATTTT	CASSLVLRRGNQPQHF
TRBV7-8	TRBJ1-2	.	.	TGTGCCAGCAGCTTGATAGATAACTATGGCTACACCTTC	CASSLIDNYGYTF
TRBV27	TRBJ1-6	.	.	TGTGCCAGCAGTGGGGCGAACAGGGTTTCCTATAATTCACCCCTCCACTTT	CASSGANRVSYNSPLHF
TRBV5-1	TRBJ2-7	TRBD1	.	TGCGCCAGCAGCTTGGATCTAGGGACAGGAGAACCCTACGAGCAGTACTTC	CASSLDLGTGEPYEQYF